The T cell receptor beta chain described here comes from a study of cytomegalovirus exposure and HLA in healthy donors. As for the study in general: Researchers found that about four fifths of under 450 genotyped donors fell within the Caucasian-associated ancestry cluster. Points from the study as a whole: Among TCR beta chains, those listed as cytomegalovirus-associated numbered over 150. Association of roughly 17,000 TCR beta sequences with HLA alleles was found at 0.05 false discovery rate in a later analysis. A later analysis found that most CMV-associated TCR beta chains appeared HLA-restricted.

PCR amplification relied on 60 Vbeta primers (plus 13 Jbeta primers). Libraries were prepared by immunoSEQ multiplex PCR; TCRdb keeps only in-frame clonotypes and omits some of them. The sample holds around 64,000 clones, about 81% seen once. The CDR3 extends over 15 amino acids. The V gene's germline CDR1 is MNHEY and CDR2 SVGAGI. Deletions cut 2 bases from V and 0 bases from J, with 8 bases between. This clone was detected only a few times. Its specificity is not known. The chain is built from TRBV6-5 and TRBJ1-5, with D maybe TRBD1 (5 bases). This TCR derives from a man under 40 in good health and CMV-seropositive. Sequencing was carried out using PBMCs. CDR3 in amino acids: CASSYGAHSNQPQHF. The CDR3 coding sequence is TGTGCCAGCAGTTACGGGGCCCATAGCAATCAGCCCCAGCATTTT.